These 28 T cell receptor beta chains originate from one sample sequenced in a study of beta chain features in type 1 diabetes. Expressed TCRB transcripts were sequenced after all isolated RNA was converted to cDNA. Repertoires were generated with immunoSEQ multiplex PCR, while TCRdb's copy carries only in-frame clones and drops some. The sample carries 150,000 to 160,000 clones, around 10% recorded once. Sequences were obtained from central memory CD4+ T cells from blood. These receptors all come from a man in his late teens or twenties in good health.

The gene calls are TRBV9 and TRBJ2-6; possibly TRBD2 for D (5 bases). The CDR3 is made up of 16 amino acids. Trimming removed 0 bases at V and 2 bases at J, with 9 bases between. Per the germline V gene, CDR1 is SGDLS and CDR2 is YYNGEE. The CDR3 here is CASSVARGTGANVLTF. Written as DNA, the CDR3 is TGTGCCAGCAGCGTAGCTCGGGGAACTGGGGCCAACGTCCTGACTTTC.

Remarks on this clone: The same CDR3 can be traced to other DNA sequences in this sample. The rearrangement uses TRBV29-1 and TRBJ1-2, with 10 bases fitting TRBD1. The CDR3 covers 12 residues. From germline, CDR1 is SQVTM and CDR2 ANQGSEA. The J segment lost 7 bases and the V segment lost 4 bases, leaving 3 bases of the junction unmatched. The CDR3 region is CSVGTGGFGYTF. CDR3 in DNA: TGCAGCGTTGGGACAGGGGGTTTTGGCTACACCTTC.

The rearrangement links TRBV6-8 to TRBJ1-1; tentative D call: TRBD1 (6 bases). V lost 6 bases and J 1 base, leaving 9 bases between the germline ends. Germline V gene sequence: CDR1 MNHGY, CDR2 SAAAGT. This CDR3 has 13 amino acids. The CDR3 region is CASSLRGNTEAFF. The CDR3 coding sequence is TGTGCCAGCAGCCTCAGGGGGAACACTGAAGCTTTCTTT.

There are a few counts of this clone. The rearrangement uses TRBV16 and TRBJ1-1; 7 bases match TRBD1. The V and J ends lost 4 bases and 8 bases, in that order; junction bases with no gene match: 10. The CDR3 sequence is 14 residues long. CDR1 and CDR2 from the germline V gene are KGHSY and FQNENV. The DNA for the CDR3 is TGTGCCAGCAGCCGTACAGGGGCCCGGCCCGAAGCTTTCTTT. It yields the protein CASSRTGARPEAFF.

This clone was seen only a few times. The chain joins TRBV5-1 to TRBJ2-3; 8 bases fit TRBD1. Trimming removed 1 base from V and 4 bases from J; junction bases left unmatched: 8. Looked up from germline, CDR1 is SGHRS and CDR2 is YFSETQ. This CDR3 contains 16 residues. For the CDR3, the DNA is TGCGCCAGCAGCTTGCAGGGGGCAGGTATGGCAGATACGCAGTATTTT. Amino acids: CASSLQGAGMADTQYF.

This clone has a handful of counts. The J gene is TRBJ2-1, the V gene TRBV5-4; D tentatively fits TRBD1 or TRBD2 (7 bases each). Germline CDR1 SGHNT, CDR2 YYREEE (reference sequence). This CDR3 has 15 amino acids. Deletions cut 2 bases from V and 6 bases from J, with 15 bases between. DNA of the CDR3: TGTGCCAGCAGCTTTAAACAGGGGAGGGGCAATGAGCAGTTCTTC. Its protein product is CASSFKQGRGNEQFF.

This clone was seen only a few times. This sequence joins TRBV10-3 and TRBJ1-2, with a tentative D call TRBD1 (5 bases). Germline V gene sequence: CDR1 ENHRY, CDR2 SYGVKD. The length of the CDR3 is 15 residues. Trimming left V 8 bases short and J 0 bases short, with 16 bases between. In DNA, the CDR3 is TGTGCCATCGAGGGCAGCGGGGGTCCTAACTATGGCTACACCTTC. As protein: CAIEGSGGPNYGYTF.

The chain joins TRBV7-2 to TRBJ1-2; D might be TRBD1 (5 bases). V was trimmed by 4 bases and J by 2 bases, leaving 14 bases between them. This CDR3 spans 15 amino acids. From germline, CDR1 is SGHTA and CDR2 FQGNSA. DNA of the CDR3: TGTGCCAGCAGCTCAAGGGACGGAAGAAACTATGGCTACACCTTC. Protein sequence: CASSSRDGRNYGYTF.

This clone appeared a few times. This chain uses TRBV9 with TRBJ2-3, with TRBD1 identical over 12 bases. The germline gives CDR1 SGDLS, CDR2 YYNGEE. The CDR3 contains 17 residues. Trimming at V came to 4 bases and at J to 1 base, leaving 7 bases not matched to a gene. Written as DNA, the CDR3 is TGTGCCAGCAGCAAAGGCGGGACAGGGGGCGGCACAGATACGCAGTATTTT. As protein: CASSKGGTGGGTDTQYF.

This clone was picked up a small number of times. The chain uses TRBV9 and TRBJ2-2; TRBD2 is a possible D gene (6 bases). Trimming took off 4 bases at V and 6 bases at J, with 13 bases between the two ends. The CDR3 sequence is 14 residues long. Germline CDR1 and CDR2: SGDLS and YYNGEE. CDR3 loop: CASSQGGIAGELFF. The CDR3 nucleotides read TGTGCCAGCAGCCAAGGAGGGATCGCCGGGGAGCTGTTTTTT.

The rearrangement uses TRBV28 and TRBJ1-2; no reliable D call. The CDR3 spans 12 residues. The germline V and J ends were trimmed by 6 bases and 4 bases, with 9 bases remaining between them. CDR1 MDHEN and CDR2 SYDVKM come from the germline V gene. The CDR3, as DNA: TGTGCCAGCAGCCCTTCCAGCTATGGCTACACCTTC. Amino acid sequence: CASSPSSYGYTF.

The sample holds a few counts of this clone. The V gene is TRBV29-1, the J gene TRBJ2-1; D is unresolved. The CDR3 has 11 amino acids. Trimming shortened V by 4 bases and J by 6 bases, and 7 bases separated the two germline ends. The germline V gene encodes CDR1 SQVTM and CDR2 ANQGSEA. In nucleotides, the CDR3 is TGCAGCGTTGGGCTGGCCAATGAGCAGTTCTTC. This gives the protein CSVGLANEQFF.

The CDR3 region is CASSHNARGRGEKLFF. The DNA of the CDR3 is TGCGCCAGCAGTCACAACGCCAGGGGCCGTGGTGAAAAACTGTTTTTT. This rearrangement joins TRBV4-3 to TRBJ1-4, with a possible D match to TRBD1 (6 bases). V dropped 6 bases and J dropped 7 bases, with 21 bases sitting between them. The CDR3 runs to 16 residues. Germline assignment: CDR1 LGHNA and CDR2 YSLEER.

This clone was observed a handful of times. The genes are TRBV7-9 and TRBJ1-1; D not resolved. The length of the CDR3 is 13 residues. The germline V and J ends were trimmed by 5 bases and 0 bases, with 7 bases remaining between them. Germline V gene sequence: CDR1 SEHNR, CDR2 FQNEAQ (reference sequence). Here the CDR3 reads CASSADMNTEAFF. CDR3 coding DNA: TGTGCCAGCAGCGCAGACATGAACACTGAAGCTTTCTTT.

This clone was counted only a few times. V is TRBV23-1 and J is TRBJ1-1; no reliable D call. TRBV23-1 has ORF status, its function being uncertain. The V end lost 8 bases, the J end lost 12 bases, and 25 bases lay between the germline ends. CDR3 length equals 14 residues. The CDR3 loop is CASGEWGGGQRTFF. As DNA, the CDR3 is TGCGCCAGCGGGGAGTGGGGAGGTGGGCAAAGGACTTTCTTT.

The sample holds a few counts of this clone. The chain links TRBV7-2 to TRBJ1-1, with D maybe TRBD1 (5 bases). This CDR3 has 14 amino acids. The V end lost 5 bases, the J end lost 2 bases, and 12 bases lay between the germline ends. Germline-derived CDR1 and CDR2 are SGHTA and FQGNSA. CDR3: CASSKGRLNTEAFF. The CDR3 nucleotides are TGTGCCAGCAGCAAGGGACGGCTAAACACTGAAGCTTTCTTT.

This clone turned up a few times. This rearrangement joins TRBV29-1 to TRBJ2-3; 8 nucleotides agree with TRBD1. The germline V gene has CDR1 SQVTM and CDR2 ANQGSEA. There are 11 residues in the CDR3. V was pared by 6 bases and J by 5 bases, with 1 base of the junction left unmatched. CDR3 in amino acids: CSVDRGDTQYF. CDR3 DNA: TGCAGCGTAGACAGGGGAGATACGCAGTATTTT.

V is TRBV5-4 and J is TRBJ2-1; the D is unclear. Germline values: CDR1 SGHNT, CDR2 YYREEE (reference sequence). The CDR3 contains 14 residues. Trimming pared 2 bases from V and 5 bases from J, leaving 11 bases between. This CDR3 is CASSFGPVDNEQFF. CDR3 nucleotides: TGTGCCAGCAGCTTTGGGCCAGTGGACAATGAGCAGTTCTTC.

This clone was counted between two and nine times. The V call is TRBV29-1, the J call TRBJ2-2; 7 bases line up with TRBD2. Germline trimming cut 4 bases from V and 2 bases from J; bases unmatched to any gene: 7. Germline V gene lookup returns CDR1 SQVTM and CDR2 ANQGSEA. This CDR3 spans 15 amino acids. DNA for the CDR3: TGCAGCGTTGCTAAACGACTAGCTAACACCGGGGAGCTGTTTTTT. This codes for CSVAKRLANTGELFF.

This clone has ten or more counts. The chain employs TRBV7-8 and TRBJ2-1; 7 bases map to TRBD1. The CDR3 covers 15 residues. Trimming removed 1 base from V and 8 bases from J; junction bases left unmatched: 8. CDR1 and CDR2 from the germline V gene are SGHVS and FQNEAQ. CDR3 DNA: TGTGCCAGCAGCTTAGAGGGACAGACGGGCCATGAGCAGTTCTTC. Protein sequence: CASSLEGQTGHEQFF.

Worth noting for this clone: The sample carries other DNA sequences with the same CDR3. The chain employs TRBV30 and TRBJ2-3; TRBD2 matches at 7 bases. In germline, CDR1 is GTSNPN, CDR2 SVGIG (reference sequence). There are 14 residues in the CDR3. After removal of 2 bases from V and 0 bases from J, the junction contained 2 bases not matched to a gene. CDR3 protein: CAWSFSGSTDTQYF. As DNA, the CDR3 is TGTGCCTGGAGTTTTAGCGGGAGCACAGATACGCAGTATTTT.

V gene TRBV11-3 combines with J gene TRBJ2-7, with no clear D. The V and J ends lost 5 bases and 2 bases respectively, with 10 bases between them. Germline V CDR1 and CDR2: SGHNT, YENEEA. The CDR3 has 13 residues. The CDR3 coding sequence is TGTGCCAGCAGCAGGCAGGCAACCTACGAGCAGTACTTC. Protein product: CASSRQATYEQYF.

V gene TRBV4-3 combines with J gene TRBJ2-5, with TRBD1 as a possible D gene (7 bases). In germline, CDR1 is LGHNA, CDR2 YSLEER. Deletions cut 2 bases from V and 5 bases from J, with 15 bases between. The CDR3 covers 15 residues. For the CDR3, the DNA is TGCGCCAGCAGCCAACACCGCGCGGGACAGGAGACCCAGTACTTC. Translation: CASSQHRAGQETQYF.

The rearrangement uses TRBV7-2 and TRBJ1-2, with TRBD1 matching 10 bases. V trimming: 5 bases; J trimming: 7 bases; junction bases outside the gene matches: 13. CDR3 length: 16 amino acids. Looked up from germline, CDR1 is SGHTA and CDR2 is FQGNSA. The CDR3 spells CASSQRQGAIAFGYTF. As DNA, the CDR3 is TGTGCCAGCAGCCAAAGACAGGGGGCGATTGCCTTTGGCTACACCTTC. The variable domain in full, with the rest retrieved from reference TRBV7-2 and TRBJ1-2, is GAGVSQSPSNKVTEKGKDVELRCDPISGHTALYWYRQSLGQGLEFLIYFQGNSAPDKSGLPSDRFSAERTGGSVSTLTIQRTQQEDSAVYLCASSQRQGAIAFGYTFGSGTRLTVV.

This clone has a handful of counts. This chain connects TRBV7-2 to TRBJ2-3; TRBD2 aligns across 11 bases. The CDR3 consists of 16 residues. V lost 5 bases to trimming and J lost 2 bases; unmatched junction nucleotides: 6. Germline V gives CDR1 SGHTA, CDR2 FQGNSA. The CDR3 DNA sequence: TGTGCCAGCAGCGGTCCGGGACTAGCGGTCACAGATACGCAGTATTTT. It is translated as CASSGPGLAVTDTQYF.

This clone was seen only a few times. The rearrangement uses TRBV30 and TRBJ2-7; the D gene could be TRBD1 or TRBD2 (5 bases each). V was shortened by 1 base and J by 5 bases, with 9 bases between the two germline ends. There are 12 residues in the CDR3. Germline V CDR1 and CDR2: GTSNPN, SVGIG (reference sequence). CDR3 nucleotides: TGTGCCTGGAGTGGGCAGGGAGACGAGCAGTACTTC. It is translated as CAWSGQGDEQYF.

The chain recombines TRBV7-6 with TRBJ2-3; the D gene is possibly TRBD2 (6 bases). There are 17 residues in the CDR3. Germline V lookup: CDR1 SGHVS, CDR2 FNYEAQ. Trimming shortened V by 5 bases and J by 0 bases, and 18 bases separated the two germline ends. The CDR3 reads CASSARALARSTDTQYF. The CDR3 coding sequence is TGTGCCAGCAGCGCCCGTGCACTAGCTCGAAGCACAGATACGCAGTATTTT.

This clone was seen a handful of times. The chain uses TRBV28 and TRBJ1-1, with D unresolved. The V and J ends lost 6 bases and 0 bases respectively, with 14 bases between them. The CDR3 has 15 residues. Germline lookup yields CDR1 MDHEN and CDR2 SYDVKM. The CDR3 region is CASSSHGRMNTEAFF. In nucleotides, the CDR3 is TGTGCCAGCAGCTCGCATGGGCGGATGAACACTGAAGCTTTCTTT. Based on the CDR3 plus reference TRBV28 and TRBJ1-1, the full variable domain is DVKVTQSSRYLVKRTGEKVFLECVQDMDHENMFWYRQDPGLGLRLIYFSYDVKMKEKGDIPEGYSVSREKKERFSLILESASTNQTSMYLCASSSHGRMNTEAFFGQGTRLTVV.